The clone carrying this T cell receptor (beta chain) has only a few counts. What it recognizes is unknown. Looked up from germline, CDR1 is SGHRS and CDR2 is YFSETQ. J was trimmed by 8 bases and V by 5 bases; bases with no gene match: 7. CDR3 length: 13 residues. The sample belongs to a study of response to subunit inactivated influenza vaccine. MiXCR, applied by TCRdb to the RT-PCR reads, yields one record per CDR3 protein. The data show about 800,000 distinct CDR3 sequences, with 20% to 25% seen just once and about a tenth held by the top ten. Points from the study as a whole: Authors suggested each seasonal flu vaccination may recruit only limited numbers of new T cells.

Sequences were derived from PBMCs from blood, sampled less than 6 days after vaccination. The V call is TRBV5-1, the J call TRBJ1-2; 9 positions agree with TRBD1. The TCR was taken from a man aged 45-60 years who received an inactivated influenza vaccine. The CDR3 DNA sequence: TGCGCCAGCAGGAATGACAGGGGGAGAGGCTACACCTTC. This gives the protein CASRNDRGRGYTF.